The 10 T cell receptor beta chains in this list originate from one sample, sequenced in a study of T cells in Graves' hyperthyroidism and ophthalmopathy. RNA transcripts served as the template for amplifying TCR beta CDR3 regions. When the TCR CDR3 underwent first-round RT-PCR, the HTBI primer set was used. TCRdb processed the multiplex PCR reads anew with MiXCR; each CDR3 protein has one entry. The sample lists around 340,000 distinct CDR3 sequences, around a sixth occurring once. Material for sequencing was blood. These receptors all stem from a woman aged 45-65 years with Graves' hyperthyroidism.

This clonotype has a count of ten or more. V usage is TRBV5-6 and J usage is TRBJ1-2; weak D call: TRBD1 (5 bases). V gave up 1 base and J gave up 6 bases, with 13 bases separating them. CDR1 and CDR2 from the germline V gene are SGHDT and YYEEEE. This CDR3 is built from 14 residues. CDR3 in amino acids: CASSLYGGPDGYTF. CDR3 nucleotides: TGTGCCAGCAGCTTGTACGGGGGTCCGGATGGCTACACCTTC.

Remarks on this clonotype: This sequence may be a read error, since a much larger clone differs from it by one base. This chain connects TRBV7-9 to TRBJ2-1; 10 bases fit TRBD2. The ends lost 11 bases at V and 10 bases at J; junction bases unmatched: 11. The length of the CDR3 is 13 residues. The germline V gene encodes CDR1 SEHNR and CDR2 FQNEAQ (reference sequence). The CDR3 sequence is CAGSSGSSWEQFF. In DNA form, the CDR3 reads TGTGCCGGTTCTAGCGGGAGTTCGTGGGAGCAGTTCTTC.

This clonotype was recorded many times. V gene TRBV11-2 combines with J gene TRBJ2-5, with D unclear. The CDR3 spans 17 residues. V dropped 0 bases and J dropped 1 base, with 15 bases sitting between them. The germline V gene has CDR1 SGHAT and CDR2 FQNNGV. CDR3 coding DNA: TGTGCCAGCAGCTTAGACCCTACCCCAACACTCCAAGAGACCCAGTACTTC. This codes for CASSLDPTPTLQETQYF.

The chain joins TRBV2 to TRBJ1-4; 8 bases match TRBD1. The germline gives CDR1 SNHLY, CDR2 FYNNEI. The CDR3 runs to 17 residues. V dropped 5 bases and J dropped 8; count of bases not matched to a gene: 16. The CDR3 sequence: CASSSNPGTGHNEKLFF. In DNA, the CDR3 is TGTGCCAGCAGTTCGAATCCCGGGACAGGTCACAACGAAAAACTGTTTTTT.

This clonotype was recorded many times. This chain uses TRBV2 with TRBJ1-3, with D tentatively TRBD1 (5 bases). Germline CDR1 and CDR2: SNHLY and FYNNEI. V gave up 3 bases and J gave up 4 bases, with 16 bases separating them. The CDR3 covers 16 residues. The CDR3 spells CASSDDSRMAGNTIYF. The CDR3 DNA is TGTGCCAGCAGTGATGACAGCCGGATGGCCGGAAACACCATATATTTT.

This clonotype showed up just a few times. This chain uses TRBV6-4 with TRBJ2-5; D gene uncertain. V shed 6 bases and J shed 0 bases, with 8 bases lying between them. Germline V lookup: CDR1 MRHNA, CDR2 SNTAGT. The CDR3 has 13 residues. The CDR3 nucleotides are TGTGCCAGCAGCGGTTATTACCAAGAGACCCAGTACTTC. Residues: CASSGYYQETQYF.

The chain uses TRBV30 and TRBJ1-5; possible D gene TRBD1, 6 bases. CDR3 length equals 14 residues. Germline V CDR1 and CDR2: GTSNPN, SVGIG (reference sequence). The germline V and J ends were trimmed by 5 bases and 4 bases, with 15 bases remaining between them. CDR3 nucleotides: TGTGCCTGGGGGGGCAGGGGTTTAAATCAGCCCCAGCATTTT. This sequence encodes CAWGGRGLNQPQHF.

At least ten counts were recorded for this clonotype. The gene calls are TRBV12-3 or TRBV12-4 and TRBJ2-7; a weak D match, TRBD1 (5 bases). The CDR3 runs to 13 residues. V was shortened by 3 bases and J by 6 bases, with 12 bases between the two germline ends. The CDR3 region has the DNA TGTGCCAGCAGTTTCGCGACAGACTCCGAGCAGTACTTC. Translation gives CASSFATDSEQYF.

V and J are TRBV6-1 and TRBJ1-1; D remains ambiguous. The V gene lost 7 bases and the J gene lost 1 base, with 10 bases spanning the gap. CDR1 MNHNS and CDR2 SASEGT come from the germline V gene. CDR3 size: 13 residues. CDR3 in amino acids: CASKGLGNTEAFF. The CDR3 DNA sequence: TGTGCCAGCAAAGGACTGGGGAACACTGAAGCTTTCTTT.

This clonotype was found a few times. The V and J genes are TRBV27 and TRBJ2-2; 8 bases are a match to TRBD2. Germline CDR1 is MNHEY and CDR2 is SMNVEV (reference sequence). This CDR3 is 18 amino acids long. The junction had 11 bases not matched to a gene; V was cut back by 2 bases and J by 3 bases. CDR3 nucleotide sequence: TGTGCCAGCAGTTTAGGGACTAGAACCCTAAAGTACACCGGGGAGCTGTTTTTT. This encodes CASSLGTRTLKYTGELFF.